These 26 T cell receptor beta chains share one sample of origin, sequenced in a study of T cells after yellow fever vaccination. TCRdb independently ran MiXCR on the 5' RACE reads; one entry per CDR3 protein. This table holds 450,000 to 600,000 distinct CDR3 sequences, 17% found once. Sample: PBMCs, taken 5 to 6 days after the first yellow fever vaccination. The receptors were gathered from a man aged 18-30 years who received the YFV17D yellow fever vaccine.

This clonotype was detected a few times. The chain carries TRBV15 and TRBJ2-3, with a possible D match to TRBD2 (6 bases). V was pared by 1 base and J by 0 bases, with 14 bases between. CDR1 is LNHNV and CDR2 is YYDKDF in the germline V gene (reference sequence). The CDR3 covers 17 residues. This chain's CDR3 is CATSRGPAGRSTDTQYF. CDR3 bases: TGTGCCACCAGCAGAGGCCCGGCGGGACGGAGCACAGATACGCAGTATTTT.

The V gene is TRBV5-4, the J gene TRBJ2-5; no clear D gene. The CDR3 is 15 residues long. Per the germline V gene, CDR1 is SGHNT and CDR2 is YYREEE (reference sequence). V lost 6 bases and J lost 0, with 15 bases in between. The CDR3 loop reads CASTPRAEYQETQYF. CDR3 sequence (DNA): TGTGCCAGCACCCCTCGGGCGGAGTACCAAGAGACCCAGTACTTC. The whole variable domain, remainder taken from reference TRBV5-4 and TRBJ2-5, is ETGVTQSPTHLIKTRGQQVTLRCSSQSGHNTVSWYQQALGQGPQFIFQYYREEENGRGNFPPRFSGLQFPNYSSELNVNALELDDSALYLCASTPRAEYQETQYFGPGTRLLVL.

In this sample, this clonotype turned up once. The chain uses TRBV7-2 and TRBJ2-2; 8 nucleotides align to TRBD2. The V segment lost 2 bases and the J segment 7 bases; nucleotides outside the gene matches: 6. Germline V CDR1 and CDR2: SGHTA, FQGNSA. The CDR3 has 15 residues. CDR3 in DNA: TGTGCCAGCAGCTTAAGGAGCGGGGGAAACGGGGAGCTGTTTTTT. Translating gives CASSLRSGGNGELFF. Supplemented by reference TRBV7-2 and TRBJ2-2, the full variable domain reads GAGVSQSPSNKVTEKGKDVELRCDPISGHTALYWYRQSLGQGLEFLIYFQGNSAPDKSGLPSDRFSAERTGGSVSTLTIQRTQQEDSAVYLCASSLRSGGNGELFFGEGSRLTVL.

This clonotype was picked up a small number of times. The J gene is TRBJ2-6, the V gene TRBV10-2, with D uncertain. Between the trimmed V and J ends, which lost 2 bases and 2 bases, there was a span of 13 bases. Germline CDR1 and CDR2: WSHSY and SAAADI. CDR3 length: 17 amino acids. CDR3: CASSEGDLKTGANVLTF. The CDR3 region has the DNA TGCGCCAGCAGTGAGGGTGACCTTAAAACTGGGGCCAACGTCCTGACTTTC.

Here the CDR3 DNA reads TGTGCCAGCAGTGACAATGGACAGGGGGCCTATGGCTACACCTTC. It codes for CASSDNGQGAYGYTF. The J gene is TRBJ1-2, the V gene TRBV6-4; TRBD1 matches at 11 bases. Trimming at V came to 2 bases and at J to 4 bases, leaving 3 bases not matched to a gene. The CDR3 contains 15 residues. Germline CDR1 and CDR2: MRHNA and SNTAGT.

In this sample, this clonotype turned up a few times. The genes are TRBV19 and TRBJ1-5; D is ambiguous. Germline-derived CDR1 and CDR2 are LNHDA and SQIVND (reference sequence). CDR3 length: 14 amino acids. V lost 1 base to trimming and J lost 2 bases, with 6 bases between them. The DNA of the CDR3 is TGTGCCAGTAGTATAGCCGCGGGCAATCAGCCCCAGCATTTT. Translation gives CASSIAAGNQPQHF.

This clonotype showed up many times. The V call is TRBV12-3 or TRBV12-4, the J call TRBJ1-6, with D unclear. V was shortened by 8 bases and J by 3 bases, with 14 bases between the two germline ends. This CDR3 has 15 amino acids. CDR3 nucleotides: TGTGCCAGCGGCGTTAGAGAGGGCTATAATTCACCCCTCCACTTT. The encoded protein is CASGVREGYNSPLHF.

This chain joins TRBV3-1 and TRBJ1-2; D is unclear. CDR1 and CDR2 from the germline V gene are LGHDT and YNNKEL (reference sequence). With 1 base removed from V and 8 bases from J, the gap between germline ends came to 8 bases. CDR3 length equals 12 residues. CDR3 in DNA: TGTGCCAGCAGCCAAGCGGCTATGGGCTACACCTTC. It encodes CASSQAAMGYTF.

The chain employs TRBV9 and TRBJ2-5, with 8 bases identical to TRBD1. Germline V gives CDR1 SGDLS, CDR2 YYNGEE. The CDR3 consists of 15 residues. V shed 3 bases and J 0 bases; nucleotides not matched to a gene: 4. CDR3 coding DNA: TGTGCCAGCAGCGCCAGGGGGCATTACCAAGAGACCCAGTACTTC. Its translation: CASSARGHYQETQYF.

The V call is TRBV20-1, the J call TRBJ1-1; TRBD1 matches at 7 bases. CDR1 DFQATT and CDR2 SNEGSKA come from the germline V gene (reference sequence). This CDR3 comprises 11 residues. Trimming cost V 3 bases and J 8 bases; bases outside gene matches: 3. This CDR3 is CSARRGREAFF. The DNA of the CDR3 is TGCAGTGCTAGGAGGGGGCGCGAAGCTTTCTTT.

This clonotype was observed a handful of times. The chain carries TRBV5-4 and TRBJ2-6, with D unresolved. The length of the CDR3 is 16 residues. V lost 2 bases to trimming and J lost 0 bases, with 9 bases between them. CDR1 is SGHNT, CDR2 YYREEE, per germline (reference sequence). CDR3 in DNA: TGTGCCAGCAGCTTACGACCTTTCTCTGGGGCCAACGTCCTGACTTTC. Protein: CASSLRPFSGANVLTF. Together with reference TRBV5-4 and TRBJ2-6, the CDR3 gives the full variable domain: ETGVTQSPTHLIKTRGQQVTLRCSSQSGHNTVSWYQQALGQGPQFIFQYYREEENGRGNFPPRFSGLQFPNYSSELNVNALELDDSALYLCASSLRPFSGANVLTFGAGSRLTVL.

The V call is TRBV18, the J call TRBJ2-3; TRBD2 is a possible D gene (6 bases). This CDR3 spans 16 amino acids. V lost 2 bases, J lost 4 bases, and 16 bases lay in between. The V gene's germline CDR1 is KGHSH and CDR2 LQKENI. The CDR3, as DNA: TGTGCCAGCTCACCATTCACTAGCATTTCGTCAGATACGCAGTATTTT. Its protein is CASSPFTSISSDTQYF.

J is TRBJ2-4 and V is TRBV20-1, with 7 bases aligning to TRBD1. The CDR3 length is 13 residues. J lost 6 bases, V lost 4 bases, and 6 bases had no gene match. Per the germline V gene, CDR1 is DFQATT and CDR2 is SNEGSKA (reference sequence). CDR3 sequence reads: CSAMTGTPNIQYF. The CDR3 nucleotides read TGCAGTGCTATGACAGGGACCCCAAACATTCAGTACTTC.

This chain connects TRBV30 to TRBJ2-5; D possibly corresponds to TRBD2 (6 bases). V was shortened by 5 bases and J by 5 bases, with 9 bases between the two germline ends. This CDR3 comprises 11 residues. Germline V gene data show CDR1 as GTSNPN and CDR2 as SVGIG (reference sequence). The CDR3 protein is CAWGLAETQYF. The CDR3 coding sequence is TGTGCCTGGGGGCTAGCGGAGACCCAGTACTTC.

This clonotype turned up a few times. This chain joins TRBV12-3 or TRBV12-4 and TRBJ1-1, with 9 bases fitting TRBD1. Germline trimming cut 4 bases from V and 4 bases from J; bases unmatched to any gene: 16. The CDR3 loop spans 18 amino acids. The DNA for the CDR3 is TGTGCCAGCAGTTCGACCAGAATAACCGGGACAGGGAGCACTGAAGCTTTCTTT. It yields the protein CASSSTRITGTGSTEAFF.

This sequence joins TRBV24-1 and TRBJ1-1; D remains unclear. The germline V and J ends were trimmed by 2 bases and 9 bases, with 6 bases remaining between them. Germline values: CDR1 KGHDR, CDR2 SFDVKD. This CDR3 region has 11 residues. The CDR3 spells CATSDSDQAFF. As DNA, the CDR3 is TGTGCCACCAGTGATTCGGACCAAGCTTTCTTT.

The chain uses TRBV5-1 and TRBJ1-1; D may be TRBD1 (5 bases). There are 12 residues in the CDR3. V was trimmed by 0 bases and J by 7 bases, leaving 7 bases between them. In germline, CDR1 is SGHRS, CDR2 YFSETQ. DNA of the CDR3: TGCGCCAGCAGCTTGGTAGGGGTTGAAGCTTTCTTT. As protein: CASSLVGVEAFF.

The rearrangement uses TRBV3-1 and TRBJ1-1; TRBD1 is a possible D gene (5 bases). The germline V and J ends were trimmed by 4 bases and 6 bases, with 15 bases remaining between them. The length of the CDR3 is 14 residues. The germline V gene encodes CDR1 LGHDT and CDR2 YNNKEL (reference sequence). CDR3 coding DNA: TGTGCCAGCAGCCTAGGCCTTGGGGCTTCTGAAGCTTTCTTT. Translated, it gives CASSLGLGASEAFF. Full variable domain (rest looked up from reference TRBV3-1 and TRBJ1-1): DTAVSQTPKYLVTQMGNDKSIKCEQNLGHDTMYWYKQDSKKFLKIMFSYNNKELIINETVPNRFSPKSPDKAHLNLHINSLELGDSAVYFCASSLGLGASEAFFGQGTRLTVV.

This clonotype was seen ten or more times. The V call is TRBV5-5, the J call TRBJ2-5; D unclear. Germline V gene lookup returns CDR1 SGHKS and CDR2 YYEKEE (reference sequence). The CDR3 contains 14 residues. V was pared by 0 bases and J by 2 bases, with 8 bases between. The CDR3 spells CASSLELRQETQYF. The CDR3 DNA reads TGTGCCAGCAGCTTGGAACTCCGACAAGAGACCCAGTACTTC.

The chain links TRBV6-2 or TRBV6-3 to TRBJ2-3; possibly TRBD2 for D (6 bases). Germline CDR1 is MNHEY and CDR2 is SVGEGT. The CDR3 runs to 16 residues. Trimming took 2 bases from V and 2 from J, leaving 14 bases between them. CDR3 DNA: TGTGCCAGCAGTTACGGAGGCGGGGCACTCACAGATACGCAGTATTTT. Residues: CASSYGGGALTDTQYF.

V gene TRBV6-2 or TRBV6-3 combines with J gene TRBJ2-5; TRBD2 matches 11 bases. V trimming: 2 bases; J trimming: 2 bases; junction bases outside the gene matches: 4. Per germline, CDR1 MNHEY and CDR2 SVGEGT. The CDR3 loop spans 16 amino acids. The CDR3 here is CASSYPRLAGQETQYF. In DNA, the CDR3 is TGTGCCAGCAGTTACCCAAGACTAGCGGGGCAAGAGACCCAGTACTTC.

This chain connects TRBV7-2 to TRBJ2-5; the match to TRBD1 covers 11 bases. Unmatched junction bases numbered 8, after V lost 4 bases and J lost 1 base. This CDR3 has 17 residues. Germline V gene sequence: CDR1 SGHTA, CDR2 FQGNSA. The CDR3 nucleotides read TGTGCCAGCAGCTGCCGCCCGGGGACAGGGGGCCAAGAGACCCAGTACTTC. Protein: CASSCRPGTGGQETQYF.

The V and J genes are TRBV30 and TRBJ2-1, with TRBD2 matching 11 bases. The J segment lost 7 bases and the V segment lost 0 bases, leaving 5 bases of the junction unmatched. The CDR3 is 15 amino acids. Germline CDR1 is GTSNPN and CDR2 is SVGIG (reference sequence). This CDR3 is CAWSVGLAGGNEQFF. In DNA form, the CDR3 reads TGTGCCTGGAGTGTAGGGTTAGCGGGGGGGAATGAGCAGTTCTTC.

This chain connects TRBV7-2 to TRBJ2-3; TRBD1 is a possible D gene (7 bases). In germline, CDR1 is SGHTA, CDR2 FQGNSA. The CDR3 covers 12 residues. V was shortened by 5 bases and J by 14 bases, with 17 bases between the two germline ends. CDR3 protein: CASSPGQGGRYF. As DNA, the CDR3 is TGTGCCAGCAGCCCCGGGCAGGGGGGTCGGTATTTT.

This clonotype was picked up a small number of times. For the CDR3, the DNA is TGTGCCAGCAGTTTATCACGGGACAGGCCTTACAATGAGCAGTTCTTC. This gives the protein CASSLSRDRPYNEQFF. The rearrangement links TRBV27 to TRBJ2-1; 8 nucleotides align to TRBD1. Germline V gene data show CDR1 as MNHEY and CDR2 as SMNVEV (reference sequence). The CDR3 is made up of 16 amino acids. V was pared by 0 bases and J by 4 bases, with 5 bases of the junction left unmatched.

V is TRBV5-1 and J is TRBJ2-2; 9 bases match TRBD1. Germline V gene sequence: CDR1 SGHRS, CDR2 YFSETQ. CDR3 length: 16 residues. The junction had 5 bases not matched to a gene; V was cut back by 4 bases and J by 1 base. CDR3 amino acids: CASSVQGARNTGELFF. As DNA, the CDR3 is TGCGCCAGCAGCGTACAGGGGGCCCGGAACACCGGGGAGCTGTTTTTT.